The source of this T cell receptor beta chain is a study of T cells after yellow fever vaccination. Broader study findings: A small share of clonotypes appeared in both CD4 and CD8 compartments. The secondary response peaked faster, at day 5 versus 15, but was weaker. The booster saw the reappearance of most primary-vaccination clones (around 96% CD4, about 88% CD8).

This clonotype has a handful of counts. What it recognizes is unknown. The study made its TCR cDNA through 5'RACE template switching. That step introduced a universal primer site along with UMIs. TCRdb passed the 5' RACE reads through MiXCR, listing each CDR3 protein once. The sample includes around 300,000 distinct CDR3 sequences, 4.1% of them seen just once. This TCR was sampled from a man between 18 and 29 years old who received the YFV17D yellow fever vaccine. The sequencing used PBMCs, collected 5 days after the yellow fever booster vaccination.

Here the CDR3 reads CASSGDPRDTQYF. DNA of the CDR3: TGCGCCAGCAGCGGTGACCCTCGGGATACGCAGTATTTT. V gene TRBV5-1 combines with J gene TRBJ2-3; D gene unclear. The CDR3 consists of 13 residues. Trimming pared 4 bases from V and 6 bases from J, leaving 12 bases between. Germline loops: CDR1 SGHRS, CDR2 YFSETQ.